These T cell receptor beta chains were read from a single sample in a study of blood T cell repertoires in COVID-19. Profiling relied on immunoSEQ multiplex PCR, and the TCRdb table lists in-frame clones only, not all of them. The sample contains roughly 160,000 clones, roughly 86% of which appear only once. What was sequenced was peripheral blood. The receptors shown here come from an elderly woman with COVID-19, enrolled during active disease. Both conserved end residues are part of each CDR3. D genes are given only for firm matches. Size values are once, few and many counts, or a class for expanded clones, and some rows have none.

j_gene: TRBJ2-7
len: 14
v_gene: TRBV11-1
abundance: NA
d_gene: NA
CDR3nt: TGTGCCAGCGGAAATCCGACTCCCACCTACGAGCAGTACTTC
CDR3aa: CASGNPTPTYEQYF

j_gene: TRBJ2-3
len: 17
v_gene: TRBV6-1
abundance: few
d_gene: TRBD2
CDR3nt: TGTGCCAGCAGTGAACTAGCGGGAGGGCCAAGCACAGATACGCAGTATTTT
CDR3aa: CASSELAGGPSTDTQYF

j_gene: TRBJ1-4
len: 16
v_gene: TRBV11-2
abundance: NA
d_gene: TRBD1
CDR3nt: TGTGCCAGCAGCCCGGGACAGGGGTATGGTAGTGAAAAACTGTTTTTT
CDR3aa: CASSPGQGYGSEKLFF

j_gene: TRBJ2-1
len: 15
v_gene: TRBV7-6
abundance: once
d_gene: TRBD2
CDR3nt: TGTGCCAGCAGCCCGACTAGCGGGGCCTACAATGAGCAGTTCTTC
CDR3aa: CASSPTSGAYNEQFF

j_gene: TRBJ1-2
len: 14
v_gene: TRBV9
abundance: once
d_gene: TRBD1
CDR3nt: TGTGCCAGCAGCGTGGGACAGCTCTCCTATGGCTACACCTTC
CDR3aa: CASSVGQLSYGYTF

j_gene: TRBJ2-3
len: 15
v_gene: TRBV5-1
abundance: once
d_gene: TRBD2
CDR3nt: TGCGCCAGCAGCTCCACCGCGGGAGGGCCTGATACGCAGTATTTT
CDR3aa: CASSSTAGGPDTQYF

j_gene: TRBJ1-2
len: 14
v_gene: TRBV28
abundance: NA
d_gene: TRBD1
CDR3nt: TGTGCCAGCAGCCCAGGGGGCGTTAACTATGGCTACACCTTC
CDR3aa: CASSPGGVNYGYTF

j_gene: TRBJ2-3
len: 15
v_gene: TRBV5-4
abundance: NA
d_gene: NA
CDR3nt: TGTGCCAGCAGCAGCGTCCGGGGGAGCACAGATACGCAGTATTTT
CDR3aa: CASSSVRGSTDTQYF

j_gene: TRBJ1-4
len: 13
v_gene: TRBV6-5
abundance: NA
d_gene: NA
CDR3nt: TGTGCCAGCAGTTCCGGGACATATGAAAAACTGTTTTTT
CDR3aa: CASSSGTYEKLFF

j_gene: TRBJ2-3
len: 15
v_gene: TRBV4-2
abundance: once
d_gene: NA
CDR3nt: TGTGCCAGCAGCCCGAACGGACTCGATCCAGATACGCAGTATTTT
CDR3aa: CASSPNGLDPDTQYF

j_gene: TRBJ2-7
len: 15
v_gene: TRBV19
abundance: NA
d_gene: TRBD2
CDR3nt: TGTGCCAGTAGTATTGGCGGGAGCCCAACCTACGAGCAGTACTTC
CDR3aa: CASSIGGSPTYEQYF

j_gene: TRBJ1-5
len: 15
v_gene: TRBV7-9
abundance: NA
d_gene: TRBD1
CDR3nt: TGTGCCAGCAGCCTAGGGACAGGGGGAAATCAGCCCCAGCATTTT
CDR3aa: CASSLGTGGNQPQHF

j_gene: TRBJ1-2
len: 14
v_gene: TRBV19
abundance: NA
d_gene: NA
CDR3nt: TGTGCCAGTAGTATAGGGCGACAGCTCTCTGGCTACACCTTC
CDR3aa: CASSIGRQLSGYTF

j_gene: TRBJ1-5
len: 18
v_gene: TRBV6-4
abundance: NA
d_gene: NA
CDR3nt: TGTGCCATCGATCCCCGCGTTACCAGTGGACTTAACAATCAGCCCCAGCATTTT
CDR3aa: CAIDPRVTSGLNNQPQHF

j_gene: TRBJ1-1
len: 13
v_gene: TRBV9
abundance: NA
d_gene: NA
CDR3nt: TGTGCCAGCAGCCCAGAGGTTGGGAGGGCGGCTTTCTTT
CDR3aa: CASSPEVGRAAFF

j_gene: TRBJ2-5
len: 14
v_gene: TRBV3-1/TRBV3-2
abundance: NA
d_gene: NA
CDR3nt: TGTGCCAGCAGCCAAGTGCGTTTGCGAGAGACCCAGTACTTC
CDR3aa: CASSQVRLRETQYF

j_gene: TRBJ2-2
len: 17
v_gene: TRBV5-4
abundance: NA
d_gene: TRBD2
CDR3nt: TGTGCCAGCAGCCCCACTTATAGCGGGAGTAAGGCCGGGGAGCTGTTTTTT
CDR3aa: CASSPTYSGSKAGELFF

j_gene: TRBJ2-3
len: 15
v_gene: TRBV9
abundance: NA
d_gene: TRBD1
CDR3nt: TGTGCCAGCAGCGCCAGGGACAGCCCTACAGATACGCAGTATTTT
CDR3aa: CASSARDSPTDTQYF

j_gene: TRBJ2-5
len: 15
v_gene: TRBV5-1
abundance: NA
d_gene: NA
CDR3nt: TGCGCCAGCAGCTTGGGCGGGACGAGTCAAGAGACCCAGTACTTC
CDR3aa: CASSLGGTSQETQYF

j_gene: TRBJ1-3
len: 13
v_gene: TRBV12-3/TRBV12-4
abundance: NA
d_gene: NA
CDR3nt: TGTGCCAGCAGGCTAGGACAGGGAAACACCATATATTTT
CDR3aa: CASRLGQGNTIYF

j_gene: TRBJ2-7
len: 11
v_gene: TRBV7-8
abundance: once
d_gene: NA
CDR3nt: TGTGCCAGCAGCCCAACCTACGAGCAGTACTTC
CDR3aa: CASSPTYEQYF

j_gene: TRBJ2-2
len: 15
v_gene: TRBV20-1
abundance: NA
d_gene: TRBD2
CDR3nt: TGCAGTGCTAGTCTCGCGGGAGGTTGGACCGGGGAGCTGTTTTTT
CDR3aa: CSASLAGGWTGELFF

j_gene: TRBJ1-1
len: 15
v_gene: TRBV18
abundance: NA
d_gene: NA
CDR3nt: TGTGCCAGCTCACCCTGGGGACTCCCGGGAACTGAAGCTTTCTTT
CDR3aa: CASSPWGLPGTEAFF

j_gene: TRBJ2-2
len: 13
v_gene: TRBV12-3/TRBV12-4
abundance: NA
d_gene: NA
CDR3nt: TGTGCCAGCAGTCAGGGATACACCGGGGAGCTGTTTTTT
CDR3aa: CASSQGYTGELFF

j_gene: TRBJ2-2
len: 16
v_gene: TRBV27
abundance: NA
d_gene: NA
CDR3nt: TGTGCCAGCAGTTTAGTTGCGGGTCCTTCGTCCGGGGAGCTGTTTTTT
CDR3aa: CASSLVAGPSSGELFF

j_gene: TRBJ1-3
len: 15
v_gene: TRBV18
abundance: few
d_gene: NA
CDR3nt: TGTGCCAGCTCACCGACAGCGGGTCCAGGAAACACCATATATTTT
CDR3aa: CASSPTAGPGNTIYF

j_gene: TRBJ2-3
len: 15
v_gene: TRBV18
abundance: NA
d_gene: TRBD1
CDR3nt: TGTGCCAGCTCACAAGGGACAGCAACTACAGATACGCAGTATTTT
CDR3aa: CASSQGTATTDTQYF

j_gene: TRBJ2-7
len: 15
v_gene: TRBV9
abundance: NA
d_gene: NA
CDR3nt: TGTGCCAGCAGCGTAGATGGTAGCGGTTCCTACGAGCAGTACTTC
CDR3aa: CASSVDGSGSYEQYF

j_gene: TRBJ1-6
len: 14
v_gene: TRBV9
abundance: NA
d_gene: NA
CDR3nt: TGTGCCAGCAGCGTAGACAGGGTGGATTCACCCCTCCACTTT
CDR3aa: CASSVDRVDSPLHF

j_gene: TRBJ1-4
len: 15
v_gene: TRBV18
abundance: NA
d_gene: NA
CDR3nt: TGTGCCAGCTCACCACCGGGCTGGGCAGGTGAAAAACTGTTTTTT
CDR3aa: CASSPPGWAGEKLFF

j_gene: TRBJ2-5
len: 13
v_gene: TRBV7-3
abundance: NA
d_gene: NA
CDR3nt: TGTGCCAGCAGCCCTGGGACAACCCAGACCCAGTACTTC
CDR3aa: CASSPGTTQTQYF

j_gene: TRBJ1-3
len: 16
v_gene: TRBV28
abundance: NA
d_gene: NA
CDR3nt: TGTGCCAGCAGTTCCCCCGTAGAGGGCTCTGGAAACACCATATATTTT
CDR3aa: CASSSPVEGSGNTIYF

j_gene: TRBJ1-2
len: 13
v_gene: TRBV6-5
abundance: NA
d_gene: TRBD1
CDR3nt: TGTGCCAGTAGACACAGGGGGAACTATGGCTACACCTTC
CDR3aa: CASRHRGNYGYTF

j_gene: TRBJ2-1
len: 14
v_gene: TRBV28
abundance: NA
d_gene: NA
CDR3nt: TGTGCCAGCAGTCCCCAGACTAGTAACCATGAGCAGTTCTTC
CDR3aa: CASSPQTSNHEQFF

j_gene: TRBJ2-3
len: 17
v_gene: TRBV7-9
abundance: NA
d_gene: TRBD2
CDR3nt: TGTGCCAGCAGCCCCTCCTCTAGCGGGAAGCGCACAGATACGCAGTATTTT
CDR3aa: CASSPSSSGKRTDTQYF

j_gene: TRBJ1-2
len: 16
v_gene: TRBV5-1
abundance: NA
d_gene: NA
CDR3nt: TGCGCCAGCAGCTTGTCCCCTCGACAGACTTGGGATGGCTACACCTTC
CDR3aa: CASSLSPRQTWDGYTF

j_gene: TRBJ1-2
len: 14
v_gene: TRBV6-5
abundance: NA
d_gene: TRBD1
CDR3nt: TGTGCCAGCAGTCCGCCGACAGGGGGTAGCGGCTACACCTTC
CDR3aa: CASSPPTGGSGYTF

j_gene: TRBJ2-2
len: 14
v_gene: TRBV6-6
abundance: NA
d_gene: NA
CDR3nt: TGTGCCAGCAGTAGGGGGTCCGGCACCGGGGAGCTGTTTTTT
CDR3aa: CASSRGSGTGELFF

j_gene: TRBJ2-7
len: 14
v_gene: TRBV10-3
abundance: NA
d_gene: TRBD1
CDR3nt: TGTGCCATCAGTGAAGTGGGACAGGGTGACGAGCAGTACTTC
CDR3aa: CAISEVGQGDEQYF

j_gene: TRBJ2-5
len: 12
v_gene: TRBV5-6
abundance: NA
d_gene: TRBD1
CDR3nt: TGTGCCAGCAGGACAGGGAGCCAGACCCAGTACTTC
CDR3aa: CASRTGSQTQYF

j_gene: TRBJ1-5
len: 13
v_gene: TRBV12-3/TRBV12-4
abundance: once
d_gene: NA
CDR3nt: TGTGCCAGCAGTCCCCTCTCTAATCAGCCCCAGCATTTT
CDR3aa: CASSPLSNQPQHF

j_gene: TRBJ1-1
len: 15
v_gene: TRBV7-9
abundance: NA
d_gene: TRBD1
CDR3nt: TGTGCCAGCAGCTTGGAAGGGCCCAGGGGGACTGAAGCTTTCTTT
CDR3aa: CASSLEGPRGTEAFF

j_gene: TRBJ2-1
len: 16
v_gene: TRBV2
abundance: NA
d_gene: TRBD2
CDR3nt: TGTGCCAGCAGTGAACTGGGAGCGGGAAGGTTGAATGAGCAGTTCTTC
CDR3aa: CASSELGAGRLNEQFF

j_gene: TRBJ1-1
len: 16
v_gene: TRBV4-1
abundance: NA
d_gene: TRBD1
CDR3nt: TGCGCCAGCAGCCAAGTAAGGACAGGGGCGAACACTGAAGCTTTCTTT
CDR3aa: CASSQVRTGANTEAFF

j_gene: TRBJ1-5
len: 15
v_gene: TRBV6-5
abundance: NA
d_gene: TRBD1
CDR3nt: TGTGCCAGCAGTCCTTCACAGGGGGCCAGTCAGCCCCAGCATTTT
CDR3aa: CASSPSQGASQPQHF

j_gene: TRBJ2-1
len: 18
v_gene: TRBV11-3
abundance: NA
d_gene: NA
CDR3nt: TGTGCCAGCAGCTGGAGTACAGGGTGGGGTGCATCCTACAATGAGCAGTTCTTC
CDR3aa: CASSWSTGWGASYNEQFF

j_gene: TRBJ2-1
len: 14
v_gene: TRBV19
abundance: many
d_gene: TRBD2
CDR3nt: TGTGCCAGTAGTACCAGGTCACTAGCGGGGGAGCAGTTCTTC
CDR3aa: CASSTRSLAGEQFF

j_gene: TRBJ1-3
len: 18
v_gene: TRBV6-1
abundance: NA
d_gene: NA
CDR3nt: TGTGCCAGCAGTGGACAGGTCCCCCTAGGTAACTCTGGAAACACCATATATTTT
CDR3aa: CASSGQVPLGNSGNTIYF

j_gene: TRBJ2-5
len: 16
v_gene: TRBV27
abundance: few
d_gene: TRBD1
CDR3nt: TGTGCCAGCAAAGGACAGGCCCAAAGGATCCAAGAGACCCAGTACTTC
CDR3aa: CASKGQAQRIQETQYF

j_gene: TRBJ1-2
len: 13
v_gene: TRBV28
abundance: NA
d_gene: NA
CDR3nt: TGTGCCAGCAGTCGCCGGGAGGGGGGGAGATACACCTTC
CDR3aa: CASSRREGGRYTF

j_gene: TRBJ2-7
len: 15
v_gene: TRBV6-5
abundance: NA
d_gene: TRBD2
CDR3nt: TGTGCCAGCAGTTACGCTCGGCTAGCGGGAGGGAGTATGTACTTC
CDR3aa: CASSYARLAGGSMYF

j_gene: TRBJ2-3
len: 18
v_gene: TRBV2
abundance: few
d_gene: NA
CDR3nt: TGTGCCAGCAGTGAAGGAGTGTCCTCTCTACTATTCACAGATACGCAGTATTTT
CDR3aa: CASSEGVSSLLFTDTQYF

j_gene: TRBJ1-2
len: 15
v_gene: TRBV6-6
abundance: NA
d_gene: NA
CDR3nt: TGTGCCAGCAAACCCACCCAGACAGGATACTATGGCTACACCTTC
CDR3aa: CASKPTQTGYYGYTF